A single sample is the source of the 21 T cell receptor beta chains below, sequenced in a study of T cell responses to AZD1222 COVID-19 vaccine. The assay was immunoSEQ multiplex PCR, and TCRdb's table has in-frame clones only and misses some. Here the sample spans 66,000 or so clones, around 79% being singletons. The sample was peripheral blood, taken on day 0 of MenACWY control vaccination. These receptors all stem from an adult in good health.

This chain's CDR3 is CASSRRRNTEAFF. CDR3 sequence (DNA): TGTGCCAGCAGTCGCAGGAGGAACACTGAAGCTTTCTTT. This chain joins TRBV2 and TRBJ1-1; D is undetermined. Germline assignment: CDR1 SNHLY and CDR2 FYNNEI. The CDR3 totals 13 residues. V was shortened by 5 bases and J by 1 base, with 8 bases between the two germline ends.

The chain links TRBV7-6 to TRBJ2-5; D call uncertain. Germline CDR1 SGHVS, CDR2 FNYEAQ. V was shortened by 4 bases and J by 0 bases, with 9 bases between the two germline ends. The CDR3 spans 14 residues. This CDR3 reads CASSSSLDQETQYF. CDR3 DNA: TGTGCCAGCAGCTCCTCTCTAGACCAAGAGACCCAGTACTTC. The full variable domain, in which reference TRBV7-6 and TRBJ2-5 provide the parts outside the CDR3, is GAGVSQSPRYKVTKRGQDVALRCDPISGHVSLYWYRQALGQGPEFLTYFNYEAQQDKSGLPNDRFSAERPEGSISTLTIQRTEQRDSAMYRCASSSSLDQETQYFGPGTRLLVL.

The chain employs TRBV25-1 and TRBJ2-1; 8 bases match TRBD1. Germline-derived CDR1 and CDR2 are MGHDK and SYGVNS. J lost 0 bases, V lost 8 bases, and 9 bases had no gene match. The CDR3 covers 16 residues. The CDR3 nucleotides are TGTGCCAGCGGTGGGACAGGAAAGGTCTCCTACAATGAGCAGTTCTTC. Translating it yields CASGGTGKVSYNEQFF.

The chain links TRBV4-1 to TRBJ2-2; tentative D call: TRBD2 (7 bases). The CDR3 length is 16 residues. Germline CDR1 MGHRA, CDR2 YSYEKL. Trimming cost V 1 base and J 6 bases, with 15 bases left between them. The CDR3 DNA reads as TGCGCCAGCAGCCAAGTTATGGGGGGGCTGTCCGGGGAGCTGTTTTTT. Protein product: CASSQVMGGLSGELFF.

The CDR3 nucleotides are TGTGCCAGCTCGGGACAGGGCTTAGAACAGTACTTC. Translation: CASSGQGLEQYF. This chain links TRBV18 with TRBJ2-7, with 9 nucleotides matching TRBD1. This CDR3 is 12 amino acids long. The ends lost 6 bases at V and 10 bases at J; junction bases unmatched: 7. Germline CDR1 is KGHSH and CDR2 is LQKENI.

Judged by abundance, this clone is medium-sized. The chain is built from TRBV19 and TRBJ1-2, with D perhaps TRBD1 (5 bases). V was trimmed by 6 bases and J by 3 bases, leaving 14 bases between them. Germline assignment: CDR1 LNHDA and CDR2 SQIVND (reference sequence). CDR3 length: 14 residues. The CDR3 nucleotides are TGTGCCAGTAGGAGCAGGGATAGAGACTATGGCTACACCTTC. Translating gives CASRSRDRDYGYTF.

J is TRBJ2-5 and V is TRBV3-1 (or the pseudogene TRBV3-2); perhaps TRBD2 as D (5 bases). Germline assignment: CDR1 LGHDT and CDR2 YNNKEL (reference sequence). The CDR3 runs to 14 residues. Trimming removed 5 bases from V and 2 bases from J, with 12 bases in between. The CDR3 DNA is TGTGCCAGCAGCTTGACGGGATTTCAAGAGACCCAGTACTTC. This encodes CASSLTGFQETQYF.

The chain carries TRBV5-5 and TRBJ2-5, with D uncertain. V shed 0 bases and J shed 2 bases, with 11 bases lying between them. The CDR3 length is 15 residues. Per germline, CDR1 SGHKS and CDR2 YYEKEE (reference sequence). The CDR3 protein is CASSLAPAVQETQYF. The CDR3 bases are TGTGCCAGCAGCTTGGCACCGGCGGTACAAGAGACCCAGTACTTC.

The chain employs TRBV13 and TRBJ1-1; D perhaps matches TRBD1 (6 bases). V shed 1 base and J shed 5 bases, with 11 bases lying between them. Per the germline V gene, CDR1 is PRHDT and CDR2 is FYEKMQ (reference sequence). This CDR3 spans 14 amino acids. Written as DNA, the CDR3 is TGTGCCAGCAGCTTAGACAGGGATGAGACTGAAGCTTTCTTT. Translating it yields CASSLDRDETEAFF.

The chain links TRBV29-1 to TRBJ2-2; 7 bases fit TRBD1. Germline V gene sequence: CDR1 SQVTM, CDR2 ANQGSEA. Trimming removed 5 bases from V and 6 bases from J; junction bases left unmatched: 9. There are 14 residues in the CDR3. The CDR3 here is CSVRDSSSAGELFF. CDR3 bases: TGCAGCGTTAGGGACAGTTCGTCAGCCGGGGAGCTGTTTTTT.

The chain has TRBV19 and TRBJ2-7; 7 positions match TRBD2. Trimming cost V 3 bases and J 6 bases; bases outside gene matches: 8. The CDR3 spans 14 residues. CDR1 LNHDA and CDR2 SQIVND come from the germline V gene (reference sequence). CDR3 loop: CASSIAQTSSEQYF. The CDR3, as DNA: TGTGCCAGTAGTATTGCCCAGACTAGCTCCGAGCAGTACTTC.

This chain joins TRBV28 and TRBJ2-7; the match to TRBD2 covers 11 bases. This CDR3 contains 15 residues. Germline CDR1 MDHEN, CDR2 SYDVKM. With 6 bases clipped from V and 4 bases from J, the junction kept 8 bases outside the gene matches. CDR3 nucleotide sequence: TGTGCCAGCAGAGAAGTCACTAGCGGGAGTTACGAGCAGTACTTC. It translates to CASREVTSGSYEQYF.

V gene TRBV20-1 combines with J gene TRBJ2-4; D remains ambiguous. Trimming pared 1 base from V and 6 bases from J, leaving 4 bases between. CDR1 is DFQATT and CDR2 is SNEGSKA in the germline V gene (reference sequence). The CDR3 runs 11 residues. The DNA of the CDR3 is TGCAGTGCTAGAGTGGGAAACATTCAGTACTTC. Translation gives CSARVGNIQYF.

The chain carries TRBV19 and TRBJ1-5, with D possibly being TRBD1 (6 bases). Trimming shortened V by 3 bases and J by 3 bases, and 9 bases separated the two germline ends. CDR1 and CDR2 from the germline V gene are LNHDA and SQIVND (reference sequence). This CDR3 comprises 14 residues. The CDR3 nucleotides read TGTGCCAGTAGTATCCAGGGGCCCAATCAGCCCCAGCATTTT. This gives the protein CASSIQGPNQPQHF.

The rearrangement uses TRBV2 and TRBJ2-7; D unclear. The CDR3 contains 14 residues. Trimming took off 1 base at V and 2 bases at J, with 9 bases between the two ends. Germline V gene data show CDR1 as SNHLY and CDR2 as FYNNEI. CDR3 sequence: CASSEGRTTYEQYF. CDR3 in DNA: TGTGCCAGCAGTGAAGGGCGAACTACCTACGAGCAGTACTTC.

This clone showed up just a few times. The rearrangement joins TRBV2 to TRBJ1-1; no clear D gene. The germline gives CDR1 SNHLY, CDR2 FYNNEI. V lost 1 base and J lost 4, with 16 bases in between. The CDR3 runs 16 residues. The CDR3 sequence is CASSEGQMSLGTEAFF. For the CDR3, the DNA is TGTGCCAGCAGTGAAGGCCAGATGAGCTTAGGCACTGAAGCTTTCTTT.

The gene calls are TRBV7-8 and TRBJ2-1; D may be TRBD1 or TRBD2 (5 bases each). Trimming removed 1 base at V and 7 bases at J, with 11 bases between. Per the germline V gene, CDR1 is SGHVS and CDR2 is FQNEAQ. This CDR3 has 14 residues. The CDR3 here is CASSLGGRRNEQFF. Written as DNA, the CDR3 is TGTGCCAGCAGCTTAGGGGGGAGACGTAATGAGCAGTTCTTC.

CDR3: CASRGTIQETQYF. The CDR3 DNA sequence: TGTGCCAGCAGGGGGACTATACAAGAGACCCAGTACTTC. The genes are TRBV28 and TRBJ2-5; 7 bases align to TRBD2. CDR3 size: 13 residues. Germline CDR1 is MDHEN and CDR2 is SYDVKM. After removal of 6 bases from V and 2 bases from J, the junction contained 3 bases not matched to a gene.

DNA for the CDR3: TGTGCCTGGAGGTTGGAGCAGGGGCCCTATAATTCACCCCTCCACTTT. Translated: CAWRLEQGPYNSPLHF. The rearrangement links TRBV30 to TRBJ1-6; TRBD1 is a possible D gene (6 bases). This CDR3 contains 16 residues. The V and J ends lost 3 bases and 2 bases respectively, with 14 bases between them. In germline, CDR1 is GTSNPN, CDR2 SVGIG (reference sequence). Filled out from reference TRBV30 and TRBJ1-6, the complete variable domain reads SQTIHQWPATLVQPVGSPLSLECTVEGTSNPNLYWYRQAAGRGLQLLFYSVGIGQISSEVPQNLSASRPQDRQFILSSKKLLLSDSGFYLCAWRLEQGPYNSPLHFGNGTRLTVT.

This chain links TRBV24-1 with TRBJ2-5; D might be TRBD1 (6 bases). V gave up 5 bases and J gave up 7 bases, with 16 bases separating them. The CDR3 covers 14 residues. Germline CDR1 and CDR2: KGHDR and SFDVKD. This CDR3 is CATSVGPGAVTQYF. In nucleotides, the CDR3 is TGTGCCACCAGTGTTGGCCCAGGGGCTGTGACCCAGTACTTC.

The rearrangement uses TRBV5-8 and TRBJ2-2; D perhaps matches TRBD2 (5 bases). The CDR3 runs 14 residues. CDR1 SGHTS and CDR2 YDEGEE come from the germline V gene. Trimming took off 7 bases at V and 2 bases at J, with 12 bases between the two ends. CDR3 DNA: TGTGCCAGCTGGCCCAGCGGCAACACCGGGGAGCTGTTTTTT. It is translated as CASWPSGNTGELFF.